This passage covers 31 T cell receptor beta chains from one sample sequenced in a study of T cells after posttransplantation cyclophosphamide. Cyclophosphamide on days +3 and +4 followed busulfan-fludarabine conditioning and a marrow graft. Generated by immunoSEQ multiplex PCR, the TCRdb table keeps only in-frame clones and is missing some. The table includes 20,000 or so clones, 85% to 90% detected once. This material consisted of PBMCs, taken after allogeneic stem cell transplant with posttransplant cyclophosphamide. The receptors originated from a female patient aged 30-39 years who received an allogeneic stem cell transplant from an unrelated donor, was CMV-positive, and had no GVHD. The graft donor may have given rise to some T cells.

The rearrangement links TRBV9 to TRBJ1-6; D remains unclear. Germline loops: CDR1 SGDLS, CDR2 YYNGEE. Trimming left V 0 bases short and J 8 bases short, with 12 bases between. The length of the CDR3 is 15 residues. The CDR3 DNA follows: TGTGCCAGCAGCGTAGCGGCCCGCGGGGATTCACCCCTCCACTTT. Translation gives CASSVAARGDSPLHF.

This clone was seen a few times. The rearrangement uses TRBV6-1 and TRBJ1-5; D is undetermined. The V gene lost 2 bases and the J gene lost 6 bases, with 8 bases spanning the gap. The CDR3 is 13 amino acids. Germline V gene lookup returns CDR1 MNHNS and CDR2 SASEGT. Written as DNA, the CDR3 is TGTGCCAGCAGTGAATTGGAGCGTCAGCCCCAGCATTTT. Protein product: CASSELERQPQHF.

The chain recombines TRBV5-8 with TRBJ2-5; D gene ambiguous. The J call may be wrong; the DNA end is better matched by TRBJ2-7. CDR3 length: 13 amino acids. CDR1 SGHTS and CDR2 YDEGEE come from the germline V gene. The CDR3 region is CASSFLSFYEQYF. The CDR3 region has the DNA TGTGCCAGCAGCTTTCTGAGCTTTTACGAGCAGTACTTC.

The chain has TRBV7-6 and TRBJ1-5; 11 positions agree with TRBD1. This CDR3 spans 17 amino acids. The germline gives CDR1 SGHVS, CDR2 FNYEAQ. With 6 bases clipped from V and 0 bases from J, the junction kept 7 bases outside the gene matches. CDR3 sequence (DNA): TGTGCCAGCAGTCCCGGGACAGGGGGGGATAGCAATCAGCCCCAGCATTTT. Translated, it gives CASSPGTGGDSNQPQHF.

A remark on this clone: Additional DNA sequences in this sample encode the identical CDR3. The chain recombines TRBV28 with TRBJ1-1; D remains unclear. Trimming left V 4 bases short and J 8 bases short, with 20 bases between. Germline assignment: CDR1 MDHEN and CDR2 SYDVKM. CDR3 length: 15 amino acids. The CDR3 nucleotides are TGTGCCAGCAGTTCACTTTCAAACTTGGAGACCGAAGCTTTCTTT. Protein product: CASSSLSNLETEAFF.

This clone showed up just once. The V and J genes are TRBV5-1 and TRBJ2-3, with a tentative D call TRBD1 (6 bases). Germline lookup yields CDR1 SGHRS and CDR2 YFSETQ. Trimming cost V 1 base and J 2 bases, with 11 bases left between them. This CDR3 contains 15 residues. As DNA, the CDR3 is TGCGCCAGCAGCTTGTTGGGGGCAATCACAGATACGCAGTATTTT. Translating gives CASSLLGAITDTQYF.

Worth noting for this clone: Other nucleotide sequences from this sample produce the same CDR3. The chain links TRBV2 to TRBJ1-2, with D possibly matching TRBD1 (5 bases). The V end lost 5 bases, the J end lost 8 bases, and 15 bases lay between the germline ends. CDR3 length equals 13 residues. Germline CDR1 is SNHLY and CDR2 is FYNNEI. The CDR3 spells CASSPMGQGGYTF. The CDR3 DNA sequence: TGTGCCAGCAGTCCCATGGGGCAGGGAGGCTACACCTTC.

The rearrangement uses TRBV5-4 and TRBJ2-2; tentative D call: TRBD2 (7 bases). This CDR3 region has 14 residues. Per the germline V gene, CDR1 is SGHNT and CDR2 is YYREEE (reference sequence). The germline V and J ends were trimmed by 3 bases and 5 bases, with 11 bases remaining between them. In DNA form, the CDR3 reads TGTGCCAGCAGCTCTCGGGGGGCTACCGGGGAGCTGTTTTTT. This codes for CASSSRGATGELFF.

J is TRBJ2-5 and V is TRBV6-5; 8 nucleotides match TRBD1. Germline CDR1 and CDR2: MNHEY and SVGAGI. The CDR3 totals 14 residues. V was pared by 2 bases and J by 3 bases, with 2 bases of the junction left unmatched. CDR3: CASSYGQGEETQYF. In nucleotides, the CDR3 is TGTGCCAGCAGTTACGGACAGGGTGAAGAGACCCAGTACTTC.

The rearrangement uses TRBV20-1 and TRBJ2-5, with D maybe TRBD2 (6 bases). V was clipped by 6 bases and J by 5 bases, with 10 bases between them. Looked up from germline, CDR1 is DFQATT and CDR2 is SNEGSKA (reference sequence). The CDR3 length is 11 residues. As DNA, the CDR3 is TGCAGTGCCCAACGGGGGGAGACCCAGTACTTC. Encoded protein: CSAQRGETQYF.

The DNA for the CDR3 is TGTGCCAGCAGCCTCGGCGGGCTCACAGATACGCAGTATTTT. Encoded protein: CASSLGGLTDTQYF. This chain links TRBV7-9 with TRBJ2-3; TRBD2 is a possible D gene (5 bases). Trimming took 5 bases from V and 2 from J, leaving 11 bases between them. This CDR3 region has 14 residues. CDR1 is SEHNR, CDR2 FQNEAQ, per germline (reference sequence). The full variable domain, rest sourced from reference TRBV7-9 and TRBJ2-3, is DTGVSQNPRHKITKRGQNVTFRCDPISEHNRLYWYRQTLGQGPEFLTYFQNEAQLEKSRLLSDRFSAERPKGSFSTLEIQRTEQGDSAMYLCASSLGGLTDTQYFGPGTRLTVL.

The rearrangement joins TRBV13 to TRBJ2-7, with D possibly matching TRBD1 (5 bases). This CDR3 contains 14 residues. V was pared by 6 bases and J by 3 bases, with 15 bases between. Germline V lookup: CDR1 PRHDT, CDR2 FYEKMQ (reference sequence). CDR3 nucleotide sequence: TGTGCCAGCAGGGTACAAGCCAGGGACTACGAGCAGTACTTC. It encodes CASRVQARDYEQYF.

The CDR3 region is CSVELPHKRLGYEQYF. CDR3 DNA: TGCAGCGTTGAACTTCCCCATAAGCGCCTGGGCTACGAGCAGTACTTC. This rearrangement joins TRBV29-1 to TRBJ2-7; D unresolved. V lost 2 bases and J lost 3, with 20 bases in between. Germline V gives CDR1 SQVTM, CDR2 ANQGSEA. The CDR3 is 16 amino acids.

Details on this clone: Other DNA sequences in this specimen translate into the identical CDR3. The gene calls are TRBV29-1 and TRBJ2-7; tentatively, D is TRBD1 (5 bases). The CDR3 is 13 residues long. Trimming removed 6 bases from V and 5 bases from J, with 17 bases in between. Germline CDR1 reads SQVTM; CDR2 reads ANQGSEA. This CDR3 reads CSVDSTEKNEQYF. CDR3 coding DNA: TGCAGCGTCGATTCGACAGAAAAAAACGAGCAGTACTTC.

The chain is built from TRBV5-4 and TRBJ2-5, with TRBD2 as a possible D gene (6 bases). The CDR3 consists of 13 residues. Trimming took off 4 bases at V and 5 bases at J, with 12 bases between the two ends. The germline V gene encodes CDR1 SGHNT and CDR2 YYREEE (reference sequence). In nucleotides, the CDR3 is TGTGCCAGCAGCCGTGACCGGGGGGAGACCCAGTACTTC. Translating gives CASSRDRGETQYF.

V gene TRBV5-1 combines with J gene TRBJ2-3; 7 nucleotides match TRBD2. V was pared by 6 bases and J by 6 bases, with 10 bases of the junction left unmatched. The CDR3 is made up of 14 amino acids. The germline V gene encodes CDR1 SGHRS and CDR2 YFSETQ. CDR3 sequence: CASTLAMEHDTQYF. The CDR3 coding sequence is TGCGCCAGCACACTAGCGATGGAACACGATACGCAGTATTTT.

V usage is TRBV19 and J usage is TRBJ1-1; TRBD1 aligns across 8 bases. CDR1 and CDR2 (germline): LNHDA, SQIVND (reference sequence). V shed 4 bases, J shed 6 bases, and the junction held 4 bases outside the gene matches. CDR3 length: 13 amino acids. The CDR3 spells CASSKLQGAEAFF. Written as DNA, the CDR3 is TGTGCCAGTAGTAAGCTACAGGGGGCTGAAGCTTTCTTT. The entire variable domain, with the rest obtained from reference TRBV19 and TRBJ1-1, is as follows: DGGITQSPKYLFRKEGQNVTLSCEQNLNHDAMYWYRQDPGQGLRLIYYSQIVNDFQKGDIAEGYSVSREKKESFPLTVTSAQKNPTAFYLCASSKLQGAEAFFGQGTRLTVV.

This clone was counted once. As DNA, the CDR3 is TGTGCCAGCAGTTTACAGGGGAACTATGGCTACACCTTC. This gives the protein CASSLQGNYGYTF. V and J are TRBV5-6 and TRBJ1-2; 7 bases are shared with TRBD1. Trimming took 5 bases from V and 2 from J; bases not matched to a gene: 3. Germline V gives CDR1 SGHDT, CDR2 YYEEEE. The CDR3 sequence is 13 residues long.

This sequence joins TRBV30 and TRBJ1-5, with 8 bases fitting TRBD1. With V trimmed by 8 bases and J by 2 bases, 17 bases remained unmatched. This CDR3 has 17 amino acids. From germline, CDR1 is GTSNPN and CDR2 SVGIG (reference sequence). The CDR3 DNA reads as TGTGCCCAGGGCTCGAATTTCAGGGGGCAGGGCAATCAGCCCCAGCATTTT. Translation gives CAQGSNFRGQGNQPQHF.

The chain carries TRBV11-2 and TRBJ2-4; D is ambiguous. Trimming stripped 6 bases from V and 6 bases from J, with 15 bases between. Per germline, CDR1 SGHAT and CDR2 FQNNGV. This CDR3 contains 14 residues. The CDR3 nucleotides are TGTGCCAGCAGATCCCACCTGCCGAGAAACATTCAGTACTTC. Protein: CASRSHLPRNIQYF.

The chain recombines TRBV9 with TRBJ1-2; 7 bases are shared with TRBD1. Per the germline V gene, CDR1 is SGDLS and CDR2 is YYNGEE. The CDR3 has 15 residues. J was trimmed by 2 bases and V by 4 bases; bases with no gene match: 8. The DNA of the CDR3 is TGTGCCAGCAGCACATTCGACAGGGCAAACTATGGCTACACCTTC. The encoded protein is CASSTFDRANYGYTF.

The chain links TRBV28 to TRBJ1-1; 10 bases are shared with TRBD1. J gave up 4 bases and V 6 bases, and 8 bases lay outside the gene matches. This CDR3 spans 15 amino acids. CDR1 is MDHEN and CDR2 is SYDVKM in the germline V gene. The CDR3 region is CASSSRGQGFTEAFF. The CDR3 DNA reads as TGTGCCAGCAGCTCCCGGGGACAGGGGTTCACTGAAGCTTTCTTT.

This rearrangement joins TRBV11-2 to TRBJ2-3; D might be TRBD1 (6 bases). The CDR3 is made up of 15 amino acids. CDR1 is SGHAT and CDR2 is FQNNGV in the germline V gene. Trimming removed 4 bases from V and 4 bases from J, with 15 bases in between. The CDR3 nucleotides are TGTGCCAGCAGCTCCGGGACACTCGCCCCAGATACGCAGTATTTT. It codes for CASSSGTLAPDTQYF.

The chain combines TRBV2 with TRBJ2-7, with 10 bases lining up with TRBD2. Trimming at V came to 7 bases and at J to 0 bases, leaving 9 bases not matched to a gene. The CDR3 sequence is 16 residues long. Germline CDR1 SNHLY, CDR2 FYNNEI. CDR3 region: CASIPPERGGSYEQYF. As DNA, the CDR3 is TGTGCCAGCATCCCTCCGGAGCGGGGGGGCTCCTACGAGCAGTACTTC.

J is TRBJ1-2 and V is TRBV2; a weak D match, TRBD1 (5 bases). V was trimmed by 7 bases and J by 7 bases, leaving 13 bases between them. Germline CDR1 reads SNHLY; CDR2 reads FYNNEI. The CDR3 has 12 amino acids. The DNA of the CDR3 is TGTGCCAGCACCGGGCGCGGGGGTGGCTACACCTTC. Translation: CASTGRGGGYTF. The variable domain in full, completed from reference TRBV2 and TRBJ1-2, reads EPEVTQTPSHQVTQMGQEVILRCVPISNHLYFYWYRQILGQKVEFLVSFYNNEISEKSEIFDDQFSVERPDGSNFTLKIRSTKLEDSAMYFCASTGRGGGYTFGSGTRLTVV.

This clone was seen just once. The gene calls are TRBV5-1 and TRBJ2-3; D is unresolved. Trimming removed 0 bases from V and 9 bases from J, with 11 bases in between. The CDR3 contains 13 residues. The germline V gene encodes CDR1 SGHRS and CDR2 YFSETQ. The CDR3: CASSLAGYRTQYF. The CDR3 DNA follows: TGCGCCAGCAGCTTGGCCGGGTATCGGACGCAGTATTTT.

The chain has TRBV15 and TRBJ1-6, with D unresolved. The CDR3 loop spans 15 amino acids. Germline loops: CDR1 LNHNV, CDR2 YYDKDF (reference sequence). V lost 4 bases and J lost 4, with 11 bases in between. This CDR3 reads CATSNYGHYNSPLHF. CDR3 bases: TGTGCCACCAGCAACTATGGCCATTATAATTCACCCCTCCACTTT.

The rearrangement links TRBV7-8 to TRBJ1-2; TRBD1 is a possible D gene (6 bases). The CDR3 sequence is 15 residues long. V was cut by 5 bases and J by 2 bases, with 15 bases left in between. CDR1 SGHVS and CDR2 FQNEAQ come from the germline V gene. Here the CDR3 reads CASSLQGPPNYGYTF. The CDR3 DNA reads TGTGCCAGCAGCCTACAGGGCCCGCCCAACTATGGCTACACCTTC. Variable domain in full (rest from reference TRBV7-8 and TRBJ1-2): GAGVSQSPRYKVAKRGQDVALRCDPISGHVSLFWYQQALGQGPEFLTYFQNEAQLDKSGLPSDRFFAERPEGSVSTLKIQRTQQEDSAVYLCASSLQGPPNYGYTFGSGTRLTVV.

J is TRBJ1-2 and V is TRBV4-1; 8 bases map to TRBD1. Trimming took 3 bases from V and 11 from J; bases not matched to a gene: 14. The CDR3 length is 15 residues. Germline V gives CDR1 MGHRA, CDR2 YSYEKL. Here the CDR3 DNA reads TGCGCCAGCAGCCAGACCGGACAGGGCAATGTGTGGTACACCTTC. This gives the protein CASSQTGQGNVWYTF.

The chain combines TRBV7-2 with TRBJ1-1, with a weak D call TRBD1 (5 bases). V lost 5 bases, J lost 0 bases, and 25 bases lay in between. This CDR3 contains 19 residues. Germline CDR1 and CDR2: SGHTA and FQGNSA. The CDR3 coding sequence is TGTGCCAGCAGCCTCCGGGGCGGGGGGATTTCAAACATGAACACTGAAGCTTTCTTT. Translation gives CASSLRGGGISNMNTEAFF. The complete variable domain, with remaining parts taken from reference TRBV7-2 and TRBJ1-1, reads GAGVSQSPSNKVTEKGKDVELRCDPISGHTALYWYRQSLGQGLEFLIYFQGNSAPDKSGLPSDRFSAERTGGSVSTLTIQRTQQEDSAVYLCASSLRGGGISNMNTEAFFGQGTRLTVV.

V and J are TRBV5-8 and TRBJ2-1, with 9 positions matching TRBD2. CDR1 and CDR2 from the germline V gene are SGHTS and YDEGEE. V dropped 1 base and J dropped 7; count of bases not matched to a gene: 3. CDR3 size: 14 residues. In DNA form, the CDR3 reads TGTGCCAGCAGCTTGAGGCGGGGGGGGAATGAGCAGTTCTTC. It encodes CASSLRRGGNEQFF.